This T cell receptor beta chain was observed in a study of blood T cell repertoires in COVID-19 (dated by TCRdb to 2020 to 2021). Looking at the study overall: The collaborator samples originated in the United States, Italy and Spain and spanned the acute and convalescent phases of COVID-19. Where available, HLA class I and class II types were obtained from metadata supplied by the sample provider rather than from assay-based typing. The repertoires were made available in a free public database intended to serve as a resource for research on the immune response to SARS-CoV-2. The prospective study material was composed of cDNA or gDNA derived from T cells, B-cell-depleted T cells, or PBMCs. Nearly every sample came with metadata listing a de-identified subject ID, COVID-19 status, age in years and sex. Samples came from the ongoing ImmuneRACE study (first 160 participants) plus 1,254 subjects from 6 global collaborators. Deeply sampled blood TCRbeta repertoires from subjects exposed to, actively infected with, or recovered from COVID-19 were included in the dataset. General conclusions and limits of the study: The amount of clinical and demographic metadata varied by source and participant and was provided uncurated.

V is shortened by 0 bases, J by 1 base, and the region joining them spans 18 bases. CDR1 is given as LGHDT and CDR2 as YNNKEL, both from the germline V gene (reference sequence). From cysteine to phenylalanine, the CDR3 is 19 amino acids long. Only the CDR3 portion is preserved as DNA: 57 bases, with reading frame beginning at the first base. Each collaborating institution followed its own protocols to collect whole blood in K2EDTA tubes. For TCRbeta analysis, collaborators shipped samples as frozen whole blood, isolated PBMCs, or DNA extracted from either of those sample types. TCRbeta CDR3 regions were amplified from genomic DNA using the immunoSEQ Assay, a bias-controlled multiplex PCR. The source study handled its data this way. Nucleated cell counts per sample were estimated from amplification of reference gene primers within the assay. To quantify the absolute abundance of each unique TCRbeta CDR3 rearrangement, sequence reads were collapsed and filtered. Productive Simpson clonality was computed per sample as the square root of Simpson's diversity index over productive rearrangements. The source is immuneACCESS, and TCRdb retained only in-frame sequences with V and J called. Part of the clones is not carried over; for the studies checked, unresolved V genes explain less than half of this, and the remainder is unexplained. V and J calls and clone size are given by that table; D and trimming were obtained from the DNA. Recorded for this sample are 73,000 or so clones; just over 85% of them occurred a single time. About 8.1% of the sample comes from the top ten.

As to this clone: Its binding antigen is unknown. No per-base quality is available; no much larger clone lies one base away.

The sequence was collected from a man under 40 with acute or convalescent COVID-19. This chain is built from TRBV3-1 (or the pseudogene TRBV3-2) and TRBJ2-2, and perhaps TRBD2 as D gene, on 6 matching bases. What was sequenced was peripheral blood. DNA sequence: TGTGCCAGCAGCCAAGAACTCGCTGGCACTAGCCGGAACACCGGGGAGCTGTTTTTT. Its product reads: CASSQELAGTSRNTGELFF.